This paragraph reports one T cell receptor beta chain. The sample originates from a study of shared clonotypes between healthy human individuals. Study information: Donor ages ranged 18 to 49 years: a couple of women, a few men.

Scientists sequenced DNA from unsorted PBMC on ten immunoSEQ deep assay plates. Here immunoSEQ multiplex PCR was the method, and the copy in TCRdb shows in-frame clones only, minus some. Among some 510,000 clones listed, approximately 85% were seen once. The donor population consisted of healthy HIV-negative adults with no recent acute infections or vaccinations. The receptor comes from a woman between 40 and 50 years old in good health. Some clones in this sample may be carry-over from other donors' samples. The sequenced material came from PBMCs.

CDR3 sequence (DNA): TGTGCCAGCAGCCCGGTGGGACCAGGGGTCCCCGGGGAGCTGTTTTTT. As protein: CASSPVGPGVPGELFF. The V call is TRBV5-4, the J call TRBJ2-2; D possibly corresponds to TRBD1 (6 bases). The CDR3 spans 16 residues. Trimming left V 4 bases short and J 6 bases short, with 19 bases between. Germline V gene lookup returns CDR1 SGHNT and CDR2 YYREEE (reference sequence).